A selection of T cell receptor beta chains follows, all from one sample in a study of CD8+ T cells in alopecia areata. Clones were read by immunoSEQ multiplex PCR, and TCRdb kept only the in-frame ones, dropping some. The repertoire includes 150,000 to 200,000 clones, 58% of them detected once, and 5.5% to 6% sits in the top ten. The sequences come from CD4+ T cells sorted from blood, collected at week 24, from a patient treated with tofacitinib. The receptors stem from a human donor with alopecia areata. The CDR3 runs from the conserved cysteine through the conserved F or W. The order of the fields is J gene, V gene, clone size, D gene, CDR3 DNA, CDR3 protein. A D gene is named only where the DNA matches it firmly. Only some rows state a clone size, as once, few, many or a class for expanded clones.

TRBJ2-7	TRBV11-1	few	TRBD1	TGTGCCAGCAGCTTAAGGTCAGGGGGCGCCTACGAGCAGTACTTC	CASSLRSGGAYEQYF
TRBJ2-3	TRBV2	NA	NA	TGTGCCAGCGCACTGGGGTCAGCAGATACGCAGTATTTT	CASALGSADTQYF
TRBJ2-5	TRBV5-5	few	TRBD2	TGTGCCAGCAGCTCCGAACTAGCGGGGGGGCAGGAAGAGACCCAGTACTTC	CASSSELAGGQEETQYF
TRBJ1-1	TRBV25-1	few	TRBD1	TGTGCCAGCTCCGGACAGGGGGGGTCTGAAGCTTTCTTT	CASSGQGGSEAFF
TRBJ2-6	TRBV29-1	NA	NA	TGCAGCGTTGAAGAAGACAGGAGCAACGTCCTGACTTTC	CSVEEDRSNVLTF
TRBJ2-7	TRBV5-6	NA	TRBD2	TGTGCCAGCAGCCCACGCGATCGAGCGGGGGGGCGTGAGCAGTACTTC	CASSPRDRAGGREQYF
TRBJ2-1	TRBV7-2	NA	NA	TGTGCCAGCAGCTCCTCCTGGGGACGGGACAATGAGCAGTTCTTC	CASSSSWGRDNEQFF
TRBJ1-1	TRBV5-1	NA	NA	TGCGCCAGCAGCTCCACGGTCGGATACCGCATGAACACTGAAGCTTTCTTT	CASSSTVGYRMNTEAFF
TRBJ2-2	TRBV5-1	NA	NA	TGCGCCAGCAGCTTGGAGACGCTACTTACCGGGGAGCTGTTTTTT	CASSLETLLTGELFF
TRBJ1-2	TRBV4-1	NA	NA	TGCGCCAGCAGCCAAGCCCAGGAGAACTATGGCTACACCTTC	CASSQAQENYGYTF
TRBJ2-1	TRBV7-2	NA	TRBD1	TGTGCCAGCAGCCAAGCCTACAGGGGGAATGAGCAGTTCTTC	CASSQAYRGNEQFF
TRBJ2-4	TRBV2	NA	NA	TGTGCCAGCAGTCGAGAACAGGGAGTCCCAAACATTCAGTACTTC	CASSREQGVPNIQYF
TRBJ1-2	TRBV6-1	NA	TRBD1	TGTGCCAGCAGTGAACACGAAGGCAGGGGGCTCGGTGGCTACACCTTC	CASSEHEGRGLGGYTF
TRBJ1-5	TRBV30	NA	NA	TGTGCCTGGAGCACTTACAATCAGCCCCAGCATTTT	CAWSTYNQPQHF
TRBJ1-2	TRBV4-3	NA	NA	TGCGCCAGCAGCCAAGAGGAGGGAAGTTCGCGGGGCTACACCTTC	CASSQEEGSSRGYTF
TRBJ2-6	TRBV28	NA	NA	TGTGCCAGCAGTTCTATGGGGTACGCTGGGGCCAACGTCCTGACTTTC	CASSSMGYAGANVLTF
TRBJ1-5	TRBV5-6	NA	TRBD1	TGTGCCAGCAGCTTTTACCAGGGGGCGTATCAGCCCCAGCATTTT	CASSFYQGAYQPQHF
TRBJ1-2	TRBV25-1	few	TRBD1	TGTGCCAGCAGTGAACCGGGACAGGGTTATTATGGCTACACCTTC	CASSEPGQGYYGYTF
TRBJ2-7	TRBV29-1	NA	NA	TGCAGCGTTGGGTTCAGGGGCGGGGAGCAGTACTTC	CSVGFRGGEQYF
TRBJ1-4	TRBV6-1	few	NA	TGTGCCAGCAGCGTTAATGAAAAACTGTTTTTT	CASSVNEKLFF
TRBJ1-5	TRBV7-2	few	NA	TGTGCCAGCAGCTTAGGAGGGACCGATCAGCCCCAGCATTTT	CASSLGGTDQPQHF
TRBJ2-5	TRBV2	few	TRBD1	TGTGCCAGCATCGGGACAGGGTTAGGGACCCAGTACTTC	CASIGTGLGTQYF
TRBJ1-2	TRBV2	NA	NA	TGTGCCAGAGGGACGGACTATGGCTACACCTTC	CARGTDYGYTF
TRBJ1-1	TRBV6-6	NA	TRBD1	TGTGCCAGCAGCCACACAGGGGTAACTGAAGCTTTCTTT	CASSHTGVTEAFF
TRBJ2-3	TRBV30	NA	NA	TGTGCCTGGAGTGTCGGTCGGGGCGCAGATACGCAGTATTTT	CAWSVGRGADTQYF
TRBJ2-5	TRBV7-7	NA	TRBD2	TGTGCCAGCAGCTTAGGGCCGCTACGGGGGGAAGAGACCCAGTACTTC	CASSLGPLRGEETQYF
TRBJ1-4	TRBV4-3	NA	NA	TGCGCCAGCAGCCATGGTGGGTCTGAAAAACTGTTTTTT	CASSHGGSEKLFF
TRBJ2-7	TRBV10-3	NA	TRBD2	TGTGCCATCGCTCGACTAGCGGACGAGCAGTACTTC	CAIARLADEQYF
TRBJ2-1	TRBV10-3	NA	TRBD2	TGTGCCATCAGCGAGGGGACTAGCGGGAGAAGAGAGCAGTTCTTC	CAISEGTSGRREQFF
TRBJ1-1	TRBV2	NA	NA	TGTGCCAGCAGTGCCAGCGGGGAAGGAGCTTTCTTT	CASSASGEGAFF
TRBJ1-2	TRBV5-1	NA	TRBD1	TGCGCCAGCAGCTTGCCCGGGACAGGGGGCAATGGCTACACCTTC	CASSLPGTGGNGYTF
TRBJ1-2	TRBV30	NA	NA	TGTGCCTGGAGTGTGGGAGAGGACTATGGCTACACCTTC	CAWSVGEDYGYTF
TRBJ1-1	TRBV5-1	few	NA	TGCGCCAGCAGCTTTGTGGACCCAAGGGGCACTGAAGCTTTCTTT	CASSFVDPRGTEAFF
TRBJ2-1	TRBV5-1	NA	NA	TGCGCCAGCAGCCTCGGGGTAAGCTCCTACAATGAGCAGTTCTTC	CASSLGVSSYNEQFF
TRBJ1-6	TRBV10-3	NA	TRBD1	TGTGCCATCAGAAACACAGGGGATAATTCACCCCTCCACTTT	CAIRNTGDNSPLHF
TRBJ1-2	TRBV7-9	NA	NA	TGTGCCAGCAGCTCCCCCCGGACAACAAACTATGGCTACACCTTC	CASSSPRTTNYGYTF
TRBJ2-3	TRBV7-9	few	NA	TGTGCCAGCAGCTTAGCCAGCCTACCCACAGATACGCAGTATTTT	CASSLASLPTDTQYF